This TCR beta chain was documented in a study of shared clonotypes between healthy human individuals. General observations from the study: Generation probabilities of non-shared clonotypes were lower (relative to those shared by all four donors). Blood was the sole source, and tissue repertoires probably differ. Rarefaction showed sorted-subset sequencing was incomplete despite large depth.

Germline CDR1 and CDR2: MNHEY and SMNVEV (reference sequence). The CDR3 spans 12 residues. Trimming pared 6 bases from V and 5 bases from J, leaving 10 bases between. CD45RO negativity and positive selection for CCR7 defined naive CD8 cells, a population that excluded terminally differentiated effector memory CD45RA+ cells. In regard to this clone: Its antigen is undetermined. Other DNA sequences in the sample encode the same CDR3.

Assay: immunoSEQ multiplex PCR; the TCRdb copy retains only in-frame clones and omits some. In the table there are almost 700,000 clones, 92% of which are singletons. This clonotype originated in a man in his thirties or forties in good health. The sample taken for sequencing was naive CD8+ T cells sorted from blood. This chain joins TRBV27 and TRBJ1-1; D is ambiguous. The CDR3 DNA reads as TGTGCCAGCAGGAAAGGAGGGACTGAAGCTTTCTTT. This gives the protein CASRKGGTEAFF.